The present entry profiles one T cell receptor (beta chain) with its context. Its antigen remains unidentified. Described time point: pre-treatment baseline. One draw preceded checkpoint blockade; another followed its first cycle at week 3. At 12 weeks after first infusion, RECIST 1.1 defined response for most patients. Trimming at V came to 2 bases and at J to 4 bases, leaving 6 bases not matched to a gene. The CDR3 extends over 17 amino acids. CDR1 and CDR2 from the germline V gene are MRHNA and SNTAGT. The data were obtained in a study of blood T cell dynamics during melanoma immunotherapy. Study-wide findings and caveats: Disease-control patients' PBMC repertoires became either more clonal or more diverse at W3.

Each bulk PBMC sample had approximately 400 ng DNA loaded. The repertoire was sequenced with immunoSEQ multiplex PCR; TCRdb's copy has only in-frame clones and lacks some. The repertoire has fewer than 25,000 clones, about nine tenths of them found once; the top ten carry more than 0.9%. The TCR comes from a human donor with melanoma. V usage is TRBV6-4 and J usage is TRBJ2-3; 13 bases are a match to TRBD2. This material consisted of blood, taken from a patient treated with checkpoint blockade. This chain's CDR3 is CASSDTGLAGVPDTQYF. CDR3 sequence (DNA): TGTGCCAGCAGTGACACTGGACTAGCGGGGGTCCCAGATACGCAGTATTTT.